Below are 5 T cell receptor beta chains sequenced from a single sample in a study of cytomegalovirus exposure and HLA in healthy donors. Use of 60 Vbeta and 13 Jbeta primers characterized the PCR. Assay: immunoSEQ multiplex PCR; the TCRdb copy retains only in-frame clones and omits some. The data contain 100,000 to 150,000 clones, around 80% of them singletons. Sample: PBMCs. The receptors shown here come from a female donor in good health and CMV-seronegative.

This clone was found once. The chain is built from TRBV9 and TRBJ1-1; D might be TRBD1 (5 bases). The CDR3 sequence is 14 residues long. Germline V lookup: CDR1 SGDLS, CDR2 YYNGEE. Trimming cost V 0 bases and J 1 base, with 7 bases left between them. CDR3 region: CASSVGQKNTEAFF. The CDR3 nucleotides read TGTGCCAGCAGCGTAGGACAGAAGAACACTGAAGCTTTCTTT.

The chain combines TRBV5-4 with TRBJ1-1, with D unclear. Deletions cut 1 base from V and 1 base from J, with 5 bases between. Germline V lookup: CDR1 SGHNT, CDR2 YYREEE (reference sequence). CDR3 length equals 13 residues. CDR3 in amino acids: CASSLLRNTEAFF. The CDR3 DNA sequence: TGTGCCAGCAGCTTGCTGAGGAACACTGAAGCTTTCTTT.

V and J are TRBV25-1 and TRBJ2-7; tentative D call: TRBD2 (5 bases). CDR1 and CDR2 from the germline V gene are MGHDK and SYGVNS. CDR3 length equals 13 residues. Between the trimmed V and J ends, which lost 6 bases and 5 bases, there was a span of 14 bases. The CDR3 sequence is CASSGVGEDEQYF. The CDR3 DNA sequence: TGTGCCAGCAGCGGAGTCGGGGAAGACGAGCAGTACTTC.

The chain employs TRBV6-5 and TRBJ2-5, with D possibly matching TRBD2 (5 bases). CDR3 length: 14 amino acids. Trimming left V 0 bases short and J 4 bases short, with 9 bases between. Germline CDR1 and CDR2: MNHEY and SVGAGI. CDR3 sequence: CASSYSMLAETQYF. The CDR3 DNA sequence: TGTGCCAGCAGTTACTCGATGCTAGCAGAGACCCAGTACTTC.

The CDR3, as DNA: TGTGCCAGCAGTTACCTTGAGGGGGCGAGGAGTGAAAAACTGTTTTTT. It specifies CASSYLEGARSEKLFF. J is TRBJ1-4 and V is TRBV6-5; 7 bases are a match to TRBD1. The CDR3 contains 16 residues. V dropped 2 bases and J dropped 7; count of bases not matched to a gene: 10. CDR1 and CDR2 from the germline V gene are MNHEY and SVGAGI.